This TCR beta chain was sequenced in a study of beta chain features in type 1 diabetes. Germline V gene lookup returns CDR1 SNHLY and CDR2 FYNNEI. V shed 3 bases and J shed 4 bases, with 7 bases lying between them. The CDR3 is 13 residues long. What was sequenced were expressed TCRB transcripts, since all of the isolated RNA had been reverse transcribed. It was found that naive, central memory and regulatory T cell samples averaged roughly 3.6 million reads. The data were produced by immunoSEQ multiplex PCR, yet TCRdb's version contains in-frame clones alone and is incomplete. The data show 850,000 to 900,000 clones, roughly 15% seen once. The table lists this clone with a few counts. The antigen is unknown. Study-level results: A cDNA-based sequencing approach could over-represent cells with high TCR expression. Naive, central memory and Treg TCRB repertoires seemed to resemble each other more closely in patients than they did in healthy donors. Insertions were fewer and deletions more numerous at VDJ junctions in type 1 diabetes patients.

The sample taken for sequencing was naive CD4+ T cells from blood. This receptor was identified in a woman aged 18-29 years in good health. The chain uses TRBV2 and TRBJ1-5; D ambiguous. The CDR3 bases are TGTGCCAGCAGTGACACTTGGAATCAGCCCCAGCATTTT. This encodes CASSDTWNQPQHF.